This T cell receptor beta chain was captured by sequencing in a study of OX40 agonist ivuxolimab in advanced cancers. The CDR3 is 14 amino acids. Germline V gives CDR1 LGHNA, CDR2 YNFKEQ. The germline V and J ends were trimmed by 0 bases and 6 bases, with 11 bases remaining between them. Study-wide points: CD8+ T cells were the subset that, on average, had more expanded clones than CD4+. What antigens the expanded peripheral T cells recognized was never established. Clonal expansion by week 6 occurred in CD4+ and CD8+ blood T cells (at 0.1 to 3.0 mg/kg).

This clone was counted between two and nine times. No antigen is known for it. The method was immunoSEQ multiplex PCR; TCRdb's version includes in-frame clones alone and lacks a portion of them. The table shows approximately 82,000 clones, with over 80% occurring only once. Sequencing was performed on CD4+ or CD8+ T cells sorted from blood, taken in a trial of the OX40 agonist ivuxolimab. The V and J genes are TRBV4-2 and TRBJ1-2; D is possibly TRBD1 (6 bases). The TCR sequence derives from an adult with an advanced solid tumor such as melanoma, head and neck, liver or kidney cancer. CDR3 amino acids: CASSQDAGANGYTF. The CDR3 DNA sequence: TGTGCCAGCAGCCAAGATGCAGGGGCAAATGGCTACACCTTC.